Reported below is one T cell receptor beta chain. This specimen belongs to a study of T cells in Graves' hyperthyroidism and ophthalmopathy. Amplified regions were TCR beta CDR3 sequences from RNA transcripts. An initial round of RT-PCR targeting the TCR CDR3 relied on the HTBI primer set. TCRdb reanalysed the multiplex PCR reads using MiXCR and keeps one entry per CDR3 protein. The data show approximately 410,000 distinct CDR3 sequences, about 14% seen once. Trimming cost V 7 bases and J 2 bases, with 11 bases left between them. The CDR3 is made up of 13 amino acids. Looked up from germline, CDR1 is WNHNN and CDR2 is SYGVQD (reference sequence).

The chain is built from TRBV10-1 and TRBJ1-1; D unclear. Sequencing was performed on blood. This TCR was sampled from a man aged 18 to 29 with Graves' ophthalmopathy. CDR3 nucleotide sequence: TGCGCCAGCAAGGCAGGACCCAACACTGAAGCTTTCTTT. Translated: CASKAGPNTEAFF.